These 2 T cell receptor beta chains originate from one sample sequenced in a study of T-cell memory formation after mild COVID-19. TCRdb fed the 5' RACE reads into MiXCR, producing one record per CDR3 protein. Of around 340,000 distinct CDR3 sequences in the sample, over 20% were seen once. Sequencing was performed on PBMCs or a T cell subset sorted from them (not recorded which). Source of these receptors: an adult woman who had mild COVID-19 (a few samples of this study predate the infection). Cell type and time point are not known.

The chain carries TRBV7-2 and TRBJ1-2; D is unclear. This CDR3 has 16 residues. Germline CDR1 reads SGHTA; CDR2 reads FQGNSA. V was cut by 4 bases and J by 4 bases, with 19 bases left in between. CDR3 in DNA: TGTGCCAGCAGCTCTTACCTCAGAACAGACCCCTATGGCTACACCTTC. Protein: CASSSYLRTDPYGYTF.

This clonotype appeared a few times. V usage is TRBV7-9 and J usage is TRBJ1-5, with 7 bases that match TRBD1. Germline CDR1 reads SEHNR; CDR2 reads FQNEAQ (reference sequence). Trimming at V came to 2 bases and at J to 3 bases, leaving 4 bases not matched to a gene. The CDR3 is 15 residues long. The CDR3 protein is CASSLLGTVNQPQHF. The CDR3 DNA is TGTGCCAGCAGCTTATTAGGGACAGTCAATCAGCCCCAGCATTTT. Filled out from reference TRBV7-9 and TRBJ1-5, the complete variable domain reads DTGVSQNPRHKITKRGQNVTFRCDPISEHNRLYWYRQTLGQGPEFLTYFQNEAQLEKSRLLSDRFSAERPKGSFSTLEIQRTEQGDSAMYLCASSLLGTVNQPQHFGDGTRLSIL.